Sequencing of this T cell receptor beta chain was carried out in a study of blood T cell repertoires in COVID-19. Study-wide background: Both acute and convalescent COVID-19 samples were obtained from the United States, Italy and Spain. In each case, the material was cDNA or gDNA derived from T cells, B-cell-depleted T cells, or PBMCs.

Sequencing used immunoSEQ multiplex PCR; TCRdb keeps in-frame clones, though not all of them. Seen here are roughly 150,000 clones, roughly nine tenths observed once, and the top ten hold under 5%. CDR1 SGHRS and CDR2 YFSETQ come from the germline V gene. The ends were cut back, 2 bases at V and 4 bases at J, with 10 bases in the middle. This CDR3 contains 14 residues. The sample consisted of peripheral blood. This chain uses TRBV5-1 with TRBJ1-3, with D perhaps TRBD1 (6 bases). This TCR derives from a woman aged 70-85 years with acute or convalescent COVID-19. CDR3 loop: CASSLTGSGNTIYF. CDR3 DNA sequence: TGCGCCAGCAGCTTAACAGGGTCCGGAAACACCATATATTTT.